Listed below are T cell receptor beta chains from one sample, sequenced in a study of T cells after yellow fever vaccination. Via MiXCR, TCRdb re-called the 5' RACE reads, giving one row per CDR3 protein. This table has roughly 94,000 distinct CDR3 sequences, approximately 9% appearing once. The sequencing used CD8+ T cells not binding an NS4B(214-222) dextramer, sorted from PBMCs, collected less than 18 days after the first yellow fever vaccination. These receptors all stem from a man aged 18 to 30 who received the YFV17D yellow fever vaccine. The CDR3 runs from the conserved cysteine through the conserved F or W. D genes are given only for firm matches. A clone size is listed for some rows: how often the clone was seen (once, few, many), or a class if it is expanded.

j_gene: TRBJ2-5; v_gene: TRBV12-3/TRBV12-4; abundance: .; d_gene: .; CDR3aa: CASSLASRRETQYF; CDR3nt: TGTGCCAGCAGTTTAGCTAGCCGGCGGGAGACCCAGTACTTC
j_gene: TRBJ1-5; v_gene: TRBV7-2; abundance: few; d_gene: .; CDR3aa: CASSLGRAGNQPQHF; CDR3nt: TGTGCCAGCAGCTTAGGCCGGGCAGGGAATCAGCCCCAGCATTTT
j_gene: TRBJ2-3; v_gene: TRBV6-1; abundance: .; d_gene: TRBD2; CDR3aa: CASSEGVGGILSTDTQYF; CDR3nt: TGTGCCAGCAGTGAAGGGGTGGGGGGGATCCTTAGCACAGATACGCAGTATTTT
j_gene: TRBJ1-5; v_gene: TRBV12-3/TRBV12-4; abundance: .; d_gene: .; CDR3aa: CASSSRDGNQPQHF; CDR3nt: TGTGCCAGCAGTTCCCGGGACGGCAATCAGCCCCAGCATTTT
j_gene: TRBJ1-2; v_gene: TRBV5-6; abundance: .; d_gene: .; CDR3aa: CASLWLAPRHYGYTF; CDR3nt: TGTGCCAGCCTCTGGCTAGCACCGAGGCACTATGGCTACACCTTC
j_gene: TRBJ2-3; v_gene: TRBV7-9; abundance: .; d_gene: .; CDR3aa: CASSAPPTGGPDTQYF; CDR3nt: TGTGCCAGCAGCGCCCCCCCAACCGGGGGGCCGGATACGCAGTATTTT
j_gene: TRBJ2-2; v_gene: TRBV24-1; abundance: .; d_gene: .; CDR3aa: CATSDHDTGTHGELFF; CDR3nt: TGTGCCACCAGTGACCATGATACCGGGACCCACGGGGAGCTGTTTTTT
j_gene: TRBJ1-5; v_gene: TRBV28; abundance: few; d_gene: .; CDR3aa: CASSFGGMHQPQHF; CDR3nt: TGTGCCAGCAGTTTCGGGGGGATGCATCAGCCCCAGCATTTT
j_gene: TRBJ2-7; v_gene: TRBV12-3/TRBV12-4; abundance: few; d_gene: TRBD1; CDR3aa: CASSSGTGGDEQYF; CDR3nt: TGTGCCAGCAGCTCCGGGACAGGGGGCGACGAGCAGTACTTC
j_gene: TRBJ2-3; v_gene: TRBV3-1; abundance: .; d_gene: TRBD2; CDR3aa: CASSQGRLAGGTDTQYF; CDR3nt: TGTGCCAGCAGCCAAGGACGACTAGCGGGGGGCACAGATACGCAGTATTTT
j_gene: TRBJ2-2; v_gene: TRBV12-3/TRBV12-4; abundance: many; d_gene: .; CDR3aa: CASIPGPNTGELFF; CDR3nt: TGTGCCAGCATCCCGGGACCCAACACCGGGGAGCTGTTTTTT
j_gene: TRBJ1-5; v_gene: TRBV6-5; abundance: few; d_gene: TRBD1; CDR3aa: CASSYGQGGNQPQHF; CDR3nt: TGTGCCAGCAGTTACGGCCAGGGGGGGAATCAGCCCCAGCATTTT
j_gene: TRBJ2-3; v_gene: TRBV20-1; abundance: .; d_gene: TRBD2; CDR3aa: CSASIAGGTDTQYF; CDR3nt: TGCAGTGCTAGTATAGCGGGGGGCACAGATACGCAGTATTTT
j_gene: TRBJ1-6; v_gene: TRBV4-1; abundance: few; d_gene: TRBD1; CDR3aa: CASGTTGDNSPLHF; CDR3nt: TGCGCCAGCGGGACGACAGGGGACAATTCACCCCTCCACTTT
j_gene: TRBJ2-3; v_gene: TRBV7-8; abundance: .; d_gene: .; CDR3aa: CASSLGPRAYTDTQYF; CDR3nt: TGTGCCAGCAGCTTAGGTCCGCGGGCCTACACAGATACGCAGTATTTT
j_gene: TRBJ1-2; v_gene: TRBV20-1; abundance: .; d_gene: .; CDR3aa: CSIEFYYGYTF; CDR3nt: TGCAGTATAGAGTTTTACTATGGCTACACCTTC
j_gene: TRBJ2-1; v_gene: TRBV29-1; abundance: few; d_gene: .; CDR3aa: CSAVNYNEQFF; CDR3nt: TGCAGCGCCGTGAACTACAATGAGCAGTTCTTC
j_gene: TRBJ2-2; v_gene: TRBV10-3; abundance: .; d_gene: TRBD1; CDR3aa: CAISGGDRWTGELFF; CDR3nt: TGTGCCATCAGTGGGGGGGACAGGTGGACCGGGGAGCTGTTTTTT
j_gene: TRBJ2-3; v_gene: TRBV12-5; abundance: .; d_gene: TRBD2; CDR3aa: CASGRTGGDTQYF; CDR3nt: TGTGCTAGTGGCCGAACGGGAGGAGATACGCAGTATTTT
j_gene: TRBJ2-2; v_gene: TRBV7-6; abundance: .; d_gene: .; CDR3aa: CASSFLSNTGELFF; CDR3nt: TGTGCCAGCAGCTTTCTCTCGAACACCGGGGAGCTGTTTTTT
j_gene: TRBJ2-1; v_gene: TRBV12-2; abundance: few; d_gene: .; CDR3aa: CANRAGDYNEQFF; CDR3nt: TGTGCAAATAGGGCGGGGGATTACAATGAGCAGTTCTTC
j_gene: TRBJ2-1; v_gene: TRBV5-5; abundance: .; d_gene: TRBD1; CDR3aa: CASRKTGGPLNEQFF; CDR3nt: TGTGCCAGCAGAAAGACAGGGGGGCCTCTTAATGAGCAGTTCTTC
j_gene: TRBJ2-1; v_gene: TRBV12-5; abundance: .; d_gene: TRBD1; CDR3aa: CASAAPRDRTYNEQFF; CDR3nt: TGTGCTAGTGCCGCTCCCCGGGACAGAACATACAATGAGCAGTTCTTC
j_gene: TRBJ1-5; v_gene: TRBV5-8; abundance: .; d_gene: .; CDR3aa: CASSLGTGLWNQPQHF; CDR3nt: TGTGCCAGCAGCTTGGGTACTGGGCTGTGGAATCAGCCCCAGCATTTT
j_gene: TRBJ2-1; v_gene: TRBV9; abundance: .; d_gene: .; CDR3aa: CASSVGIEGTGPYNEQFF; CDR3nt: TGTGCCAGCAGCGTAGGGATTGAGGGGACGGGCCCCTACAATGAGCAGTTCTTC
j_gene: TRBJ1-1; v_gene: TRBV4-1; abundance: .; d_gene: .; CDR3aa: CASSQVGGGWTEAFF; CDR3nt: TGCGCCAGCAGCCAAGTGGGGGGAGGTTGGACTGAAGCTTTCTTT
j_gene: TRBJ1-2; v_gene: TRBV7-9; abundance: .; d_gene: .; CDR3aa: CASSFATANYGYTF; CDR3nt: TGTGCCAGCAGCTTTGCAACAGCTAACTATGGCTACACCTTC
j_gene: TRBJ2-7; v_gene: TRBV4-1; abundance: .; d_gene: TRBD1; CDR3aa: CASSPGRAGGREQYF; CDR3nt: TGCGCCAGCAGCCCAGGTCGGGCAGGGGGTCGCGAGCAGTACTTC
j_gene: TRBJ2-2; v_gene: TRBV7-2; abundance: few; d_gene: .; CDR3aa: CASSFYSGAGTGELFF; CDR3nt: TGTGCCAGCAGCTTCTACTCCGGGGCGGGCACCGGGGAGCTGTTTTTT
j_gene: TRBJ2-4; v_gene: TRBV12-3/TRBV12-4; abundance: many; d_gene: .; CDR3aa: CASTPEGLAKNIQYF; CDR3nt: TGTGCCAGCACCCCGGAGGGCTTAGCCAAAAACATTCAGTACTTC
j_gene: TRBJ2-5; v_gene: TRBV6-5; abundance: .; d_gene: .; CDR3aa: CASSYGEETQYF; CDR3nt: TGTGCCAGCAGTTACGGGGAAGAGACCCAGTACTTC
j_gene: TRBJ2-7; v_gene: TRBV30; abundance: .; d_gene: TRBD1; CDR3aa: CAWSRQGGIYEQYF; CDR3nt: TGTGCCTGGAGCCGACAGGGGGGGATCTACGAGCAGTACTTC
j_gene: TRBJ2-7; v_gene: TRBV4-1; abundance: few; d_gene: .; CDR3aa: CASSYLFHLTYEQYF; CDR3nt: TGCGCCAGCAGCTACCTGTTCCACCTCACCTACGAGCAGTACTTC
j_gene: TRBJ1-2; v_gene: TRBV5-5; abundance: few; d_gene: TRBD1; CDR3aa: CASSTQGRGFGNYGYTF; CDR3nt: TGTGCCAGCAGCACCCAGGGCAGGGGGTTCGGGAACTATGGCTACACCTTC